These 6 T cell receptor beta chains were all obtained from the same sample, sequenced in a study of shared clonotypes between healthy human individuals (dated by TCRdb to the early 2020s). Library preparation was by the immunoSEQ multiplex PCR assay. TCRdb took over this immuneACCESS table, retaining in-frame rearrangements with V and J assigned. Such tables are incomplete; in checked studies, under half of the missing clones stem from an unresolved V gene, and the remainder is unexplained. The sample profile shows 1,500,000 or so clones; around 95% of them were found once. The ten largest clones capture over 1% of the sample. The sample taken for sequencing was naive CD4+ T cells sorted from blood. Interpreted using the paper, the cell subset or site label stands for: CD45RA+ positively selected. Receptors originate from a young man in good health.

The chain employs TRBV5-1 and TRBJ2-7, with D possibly being TRBD1 (8 bases). This CDR3 has 13 residues. Trimming stripped 4 bases from V and 5 bases from J, with 13 bases between. The V gene's germline CDR1 is SGHRS and CDR2 YFSETQ. CDR3 DNA sequence: TGCGCCAGCAGCGTACAGGGGGGGAACGAGCAGTACTTC. Its protein product is CASSVQGGNEQYF. Based on the CDR3 plus reference TRBV5-1 and TRBJ2-7, the full variable domain is KAGVTQTPRYLIKTRGQQVTLSCSPISGHRSVSWYQQTPGQGLQFLFEYFSETQRNKGNFPGRFSGRQFSNSRSEMNVSTLELGDSALYLCASSVQGGNEQYFGPGTRLTVT.

This clone was observed once. This chain connects TRBV19 to TRBJ2-7; D is possibly TRBD2 (7 bases). V lost 4 bases, J lost 6 bases, and 22 bases lay in between. The CDR3 loop spans 16 amino acids. Germline assignment: CDR1 LNHDA and CDR2 SQIVND (reference sequence). CDR3 in DNA: TGTGCCAGTAGTAATTACGCGGCCGGGGGGCCCGGCGAGCAGTACTTC. This codes for CASSNYAAGGPGEQYF.

V and J are TRBV20-1 and TRBJ1-1; the D gene is possibly TRBD1 (5 bases). The CDR3 is 9 amino acids. Germline V gene data show CDR1 as DFQATT and CDR2 as SNEGSKA (reference sequence). CDR3 nucleotide sequence: TGCAGAGGGGAAGGGGTTTTTTTCTTT. Translating gives CRGEGVFFF.

This chain links TRBV5-1 with TRBJ1-1; maybe TRBD1 (5 bases). Germline CDR1 and CDR2: SGHRS and YFSETQ. V lost 7 bases to trimming and J lost 0 bases, with 19 bases between them. The CDR3 is 16 residues long. The DNA for the CDR3 is TGCGCCAGCCGCCATGGGGGGAGGGTGATGAACACTGAAGCTTTCTTT. It is translated as CASRHGGRVMNTEAFF. Together with reference TRBV5-1 and TRBJ1-1, the CDR3 gives the full variable domain: KAGVTQTPRYLIKTRGQQVTLSCSPISGHRSVSWYQQTPGQGLQFLFEYFSETQRNKGNFPGRFSGRQFSNSRSEMNVSTLELGDSALYLCASRHGGRVMNTEAFFGQGTRLTVV.

This clone was detected once. V and J are TRBV6-5 and TRBJ2-7; D unclear. Per the germline V gene, CDR1 is MNHEY and CDR2 is SVGAGI. The CDR3 runs to 12 residues. The germline V and J ends were trimmed by 6 bases and 6 bases, with 12 bases remaining between them. This CDR3 is CASSFPESEQYF. DNA of the CDR3: TGTGCCAGCAGCTTCCCTGAGTCCGAGCAGTACTTC.

This clone was found once. Other DNA sequences in this sample translate to the same CDR3. The V gene is TRBV7-2, the J gene TRBJ2-5, with a possible D match to TRBD2 (6 bases). The CDR3 loop spans 14 amino acids. Trimming removed 1 base from V and 1 base from J, with 7 bases in between. Looked up from germline, CDR1 is SGHTA and CDR2 is FQGNSA. The DNA for the CDR3 is TGTGCCAGCAGCTTAGTAGCGGCCCAAGAGACCCAGTACTTC. Amino acid sequence: CASSLVAAQETQYF.